This entry lists 21 T cell receptor beta chains sequenced from one sample in a study of blood T cell repertoires in COVID-19. Only in-frame clones appear in the TCRdb table, and some are missing; sequencing was by immunoSEQ multiplex PCR. The profile shows about 240,000 clones, roughly 79% of them singletons. Sequencing was performed on peripheral blood. The source is a woman aged 80 or over with COVID-19, enrolled during active disease.

V is TRBV18 and J is TRBJ2-5; TRBD2 matches 10 bases. Germline values: CDR1 KGHSH, CDR2 LQKENI. V shed 3 bases and J 7 bases; nucleotides not matched to a gene: 17. The CDR3 is made up of 18 amino acids. The CDR3 sequence: CASSPWTSGLTQGGTQYF. For the CDR3, the DNA is TGTGCCAGCTCACCTTGGACTAGCGGACTAACCCAGGGGGGGACCCAGTACTTC.

The chain recombines TRBV18 with TRBJ2-3, with D uncertain. V dropped 3 bases and J dropped 2 bases, with 15 bases sitting between them. In germline, CDR1 is KGHSH, CDR2 LQKENI. CDR3 size: 16 residues. Here the CDR3 DNA reads TGTGCCAGCTCACCTCGGCGGCTAGAAGTCACAGATACGCAGTATTTT. It yields the protein CASSPRRLEVTDTQYF.

The chain carries TRBV28 and TRBJ2-3; D possibly corresponds to TRBD2 (6 bases). CDR3 length equals 13 residues. Germline CDR1 reads MDHEN; CDR2 reads SYDVKM. V was pared by 8 bases and J by 4 bases, with 13 bases between. The CDR3 DNA is TGTGCCAGCGGAAGGGAGGCCCCAGATACGCAGTATTTT. This gives the protein CASGREAPDTQYF.

This sequence joins TRBV2 and TRBJ1-3; tentative D call: TRBD1 (6 bases). The ends were cut back, 6 bases at V and 3 bases at J, with 15 bases in the middle. The germline CDR1 and CDR2 sequences are SNHLY and FYNNEI. This CDR3 region has 15 residues. Here the CDR3 reads CASSRRGQIGNTIYF. The CDR3 DNA reads TGTGCCAGCAGCCGCAGGGGCCAAATTGGAAACACCATATATTTT.

The chain links TRBV9 to TRBJ2-3, with 10 bases lining up with TRBD2. This CDR3 has 17 residues. In germline, CDR1 is SGDLS, CDR2 YYNGEE. The J segment lost 5 bases and the V segment lost 3 bases, leaving 12 bases of the junction unmatched. In DNA form, the CDR3 reads TGTGCCAGCAGCGCCCTAGGGGGACTAGCGATAGTAGATACGCAGTATTTT. Its protein product is CASSALGGLAIVDTQYF.

The rearrangement uses TRBV6-2 or TRBV6-3 and TRBJ1-1; 8 bases line up with TRBD1. Germline V lookup: CDR1 MNHEY, CDR2 SVGEGT. Trimming at V came to 4 bases and at J to 6 bases, leaving 7 bases not matched to a gene. There are 14 residues in the CDR3. The CDR3 loop reads CASSSSRQGSEAFF. CDR3 DNA: TGTGCCAGCAGTTCCTCCAGACAGGGGTCTGAAGCTTTCTTT.

The chain has TRBV7-3 and TRBJ2-2, with a tentative D call TRBD2 (7 bases). V lost 0 bases, J lost 3 bases, and 8 bases lay in between. The CDR3 extends over 15 amino acids. Germline V gene lookup returns CDR1 SGHTA and CDR2 FQGTGA. The CDR3 DNA reads as TGTGCCAGCAGCTTAACGGGGGGGCACACCGGGGAGCTGTTTTTT. This encodes CASSLTGGHTGELFF.

This chain uses TRBV18 with TRBJ1-1; weak D call: TRBD1 (5 bases). Looked up from germline, CDR1 is KGHSH and CDR2 is LQKENI. V lost 4 bases and J 3 bases, leaving 12 bases between the germline ends. The CDR3 consists of 14 residues. CDR3 region: CASSLSRGYTEAFF. CDR3 nucleotides: TGTGCCAGCTCACTATCGCGGGGGTACACTGAAGCTTTCTTT.

The rearrangement links TRBV4-1 to TRBJ1-1; 10 bases are a match to TRBD1. The germline gives CDR1 MGHRA, CDR2 YSYEKL. The trim removed 4 bases at V and 1 base at J, leaving 9 bases unmatched. There are 17 residues in the CDR3. CDR3 DNA: TGCGCCAGCAGCCCGCCAGACAGGGGGCTTAAGAACACTGAAGCTTTCTTT. As protein: CASSPPDRGLKNTEAFF.

This rearrangement joins TRBV3-1 (or the pseudogene TRBV3-2) to TRBJ1-5; maybe TRBD1 (6 bases). V lost 4 bases and J 7 bases, leaving 14 bases between the germline ends. Germline CDR1 is LGHDT and CDR2 is YNNKEL (reference sequence). The CDR3 is 14 amino acids. The CDR3 coding sequence is TGTGCCAGCAGCCCTAACAGGGCAGGCCAGCCCCAGCATTTT. It is translated as CASSPNRAGQPQHF.

This clone has at least ten counts. This chain joins TRBV14 and TRBJ1-6, with unresolved D. The length of the CDR3 is 15 residues. The germline V gene encodes CDR1 SGHDN and CDR2 FVKESK. The V gene lost 1 base and the J gene lost 7 bases, with 11 bases spanning the gap. In nucleotides, the CDR3 is TGTGCCAGCAGCCAAGCTCCGAGTTTAAATTCACCCCTCCACTTT. Its translation: CASSQAPSLNSPLHF.

V gene TRBV7-3 combines with J gene TRBJ2-5, with 9 bases identical to TRBD2. The CDR3 has 15 amino acids. Germline assignment: CDR1 SGHTA and CDR2 FQGTGA. V dropped 5 bases and J dropped 5; count of bases not matched to a gene: 9. CDR3 nucleotides: TGTGCCAGCAGCCAAAGCGGGGGGTTCCGCGAGACCCAGTACTTC. Encoded protein: CASSQSGGFRETQYF.

V gene TRBV3-1 (or the pseudogene TRBV3-2) combines with J gene TRBJ2-5, with 8 nucleotides matching TRBD1. The V gene end was trimmed by 0 bases and the J gene end by 5 bases; junction bases not matched to a gene: 8. Per germline, CDR1 LGHDT and CDR2 YNNKEL (reference sequence). This CDR3 contains 16 residues. The CDR3, as DNA: TGTGCCAGCAGCCAAGACCTGGGCAGGGGGCCGGAGACCCAGTACTTC. Translation: CASSQDLGRGPETQYF.

This clone occurred once. The genes are TRBV6-4 and TRBJ2-7; no definite D call. The V end was cut by 10 bases, the J end by 2 bases, with 3 bases between. In germline, CDR1 is MRHNA, CDR2 SNTAGT. CDR3 length: 9 amino acids. As DNA, the CDR3 is TGTGCCACCGCCTACGAGCAGTACTTC. The encoded protein is CATAYEQYF.

V is TRBV6-5 and J is TRBJ1-5; TRBD1 aligns across 11 bases. Germline lookup yields CDR1 MNHEY and CDR2 SVGAGI. The CDR3 totals 13 residues. V trimming: 10 bases; J trimming: 7 bases; junction bases outside the gene matches: 6. Written as DNA, the CDR3 is TGTGCCACCCGCGGGACAGGGGGACAGCCCCAGCATTTT. This sequence encodes CATRGTGGQPQHF.

There are a few counts of this clone. The V call is TRBV9, the J call TRBJ1-2, with 7 positions matching TRBD1. This CDR3 contains 14 residues. Germline V gives CDR1 SGDLS, CDR2 YYNGEE. Germline trimming cut 4 bases from V and 3 bases from J; bases unmatched to any gene: 6. The CDR3 is CASSLGQAYYGYTF. The DNA for the CDR3 is TGTGCCAGCAGCCTAGGACAGGCCTACTATGGCTACACCTTC. Looking up the rest from reference TRBV9 and TRBJ1-2 gives the full variable domain: DSGVTQTPKHLITATGQRVTLRCSPRSGDLSVYWYQQSLDQGLQFLIQYYNGEERAKGNILERFSAQQFPDLHSELNLSSLELGDSALYFCASSLGQAYYGYTFGSGTRLTVV.

The CDR3 DNA follows: TGTGCCAGCAGCTTCTTCGGTGGCTCTGGGGCCAACGTCCTGACTTTC. Encoded protein: CASSFFGGSGANVLTF. The chain has TRBV5-4 and TRBJ2-6; D uncertain. The CDR3 loop spans 16 amino acids. Trimming removed 2 bases from V and 0 bases from J, with 9 bases in between. Germline V gene lookup returns CDR1 SGHNT and CDR2 YYREEE (reference sequence).

The V call is TRBV30, the J call TRBJ2-7, with 10 bases aligning to TRBD2. The germline gives CDR1 GTSNPN, CDR2 SVGIG (reference sequence). The CDR3 runs 18 residues. V lost 0 bases, J lost 3 bases, and 14 bases stayed unmatched. The DNA of the CDR3 is TGTGCCTGGAGTGTAAGAACCCGAGCGGGGGGGCGGATCTACGAGCAGTACTTC. This codes for CAWSVRTRAGGRIYEQYF.

The V and J genes are TRBV5-5 and TRBJ2-2; D gene uncertain. Trimming took 0 bases from V and 0 from J, leaving 18 bases between them. Germline V CDR1 and CDR2: SGHKS, YYEKEE (reference sequence). This CDR3 is 19 amino acids long. The CDR3 DNA reads TGTGCCAGCAGCTTGGTTTCCCTCTACCTATTTGCGAACACCGGGGAGCTGTTTTTT. Translating gives CASSLVSLYLFANTGELFF.

This clone appeared a single time. The V and J genes are TRBV27 and TRBJ2-3; TRBD2 agrees at 8 bases. After removal of 4 bases from V and 6 bases from J, the junction contained 6 bases not matched to a gene. Germline V gives CDR1 MNHEY, CDR2 SMNVEV (reference sequence). This CDR3 region has 14 residues. The CDR3 is CASSSSGGRDTQYF. The CDR3, as DNA: TGTGCCAGCAGTTCCAGCGGGGGAAGGGATACGCAGTATTTT.

The V and J genes are TRBV20-1 and TRBJ2-7, with D perhaps matching TRBD1 (6 bases). CDR1 is DFQATT, CDR2 SNEGSKA, per germline (reference sequence). V lost 3 bases, J lost 7 bases, and 16 bases lay in between. The CDR3 extends over 13 amino acids. The CDR3 DNA sequence: TGCAGTGCTAGTGCGGCAGGGGCGTCGGAGCAGTACTTC. Translated, it gives CSASAAGASEQYF.